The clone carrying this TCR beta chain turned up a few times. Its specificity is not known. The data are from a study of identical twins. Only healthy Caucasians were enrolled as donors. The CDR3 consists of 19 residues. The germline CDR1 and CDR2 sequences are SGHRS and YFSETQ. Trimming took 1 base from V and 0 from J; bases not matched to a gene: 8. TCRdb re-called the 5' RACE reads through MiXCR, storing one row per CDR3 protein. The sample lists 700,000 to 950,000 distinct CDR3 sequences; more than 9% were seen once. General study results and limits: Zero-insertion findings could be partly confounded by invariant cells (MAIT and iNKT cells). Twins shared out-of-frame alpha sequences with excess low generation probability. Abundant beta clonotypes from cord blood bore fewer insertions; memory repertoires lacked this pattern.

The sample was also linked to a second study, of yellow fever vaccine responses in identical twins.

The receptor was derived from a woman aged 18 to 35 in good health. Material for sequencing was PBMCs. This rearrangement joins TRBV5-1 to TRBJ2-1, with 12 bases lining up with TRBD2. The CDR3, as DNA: TGCGCCAGCAGCTTGATGACTAGCGGGAGATTTGGCTCCTACAATGAGCAGTTCTTC. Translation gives CASSLMTSGRFGSYNEQFF.